The T cell receptor (beta chain) under discussion was sequenced for a study of blood T cell repertoires in COVID-19. Germline assignment: CDR1 SGHVS and CDR2 FNYEAQ. This CDR3 contains 14 residues. The V gene end was trimmed by 4 bases and the J gene end by 2 bases; junction bases not matched to a gene: 5. Sequencing used immunoSEQ multiplex PCR; TCRdb keeps in-frame clones, though not all of them. The sample has around 230,000 clones; 86% are singletons. This sequence originates from a man under 40 who had recovered from COVID-19. This chain links TRBV7-6 with TRBJ2-7; TRBD1 aligns across 7 bases. The sequencing sample was made of peripheral blood. CDR3 amino acids: CASSSRQGTYEQYF. In DNA form, the CDR3 reads TGTGCCAGCAGCTCCAGACAGGGTACCTACGAGCAGTACTTC.